Listed below are T cell receptor beta chains from one sample, sequenced in a study of early T cells in non-severe SARS-CoV-2 infection. TCRdb itself ran the 5' RACE reads through MiXCR, one entry per CDR3 protein. The data hold some 66,000 distinct CDR3 sequences, with roughly 9.1% observed a single time. Sequenced material: whole blood. The receptors shown here come from an adult who was a healthcare worker with PCR-confirmed SARS-CoV-2 infection or an uninfected control (not recorded which). Both conserved end residues are part of each CDR3. D genes are given only for firm matches. Size tells how often a clone was seen (once, few, many) or the class of an expanded clone, and some rows leave it out.

TRBV7-2	TRBJ1-4	NA	TRBD1	TGTGCCAGCAGCTCTAACGGACAGGGGGCGCGGACTAATGAAAAACTGTTTTTT	CASSSNGQGARTNEKLFF
TRBV6-1	TRBJ2-3	NA	TRBD2	TGTGCCAGTCAACGGACTAGCGGGAGAACAGATACGCAGTATTTT	CASQRTSGRTDTQYF
TRBV20-1	TRBJ2-3	many	TRBD2	TGCAGTGCGTTTGCGACTAGCGGGAGTACAGATACGCAGTATTTT	CSAFATSGSTDTQYF
TRBV28	TRBJ1-1	NA	TRBD1	TGTGCCAGCAGTGCCTGGACAGGGAAGAGCTCTGAAGCTTTCTTT	CASSAWTGKSSEAFF
TRBV7-6	TRBJ2-2	NA	NA	TGTGCCAGCAGCCCACCGGGTGGCGGGGAGCTGTTTTTT	CASSPPGGGELFF
TRBV20-1	TRBJ2-5	NA	TRBD2	TGCAGTGCTTGGGGACTAGCGACACAAGAGACCCAGTACTTC	CSAWGLATQETQYF
TRBV11-2	TRBJ2-7	few	TRBD1	TGTGCCAGCAGCCCCCGGACAGGGATCAAGGACGAGCAGTACTTC	CASSPRTGIKDEQYF
TRBV3-1	TRBJ2-4	NA	NA	TGTGCCAGCAGCCCCACAGGAAGAGTGGAACAGTACTTC	CASSPTGRVEQYF
TRBV29-1	TRBJ1-1	few	NA	TGCAGCGTTGAAGATAGGGCGGTCAGGAACACTGAAGCTTTCTTT	CSVEDRAVRNTEAFF
TRBV7-9	TRBJ1-1	NA	TRBD1	TGTGCCAGCAGCTCCAGTAGGCGGACAGGGGAGGCAGGCACTGAAGCTTTCTTT	CASSSSRRTGEAGTEAFF
TRBV6-1	TRBJ2-7	many	TRBD1	TGTGCCAGCAGCGAGGAACAGGGGATCCACTACGAGCAGTACTTC	CASSEEQGIHYEQYF
TRBV25-1	TRBJ2-5	NA	NA	TGTGCCAGCAGTGATGGGGTCCTCCGTGGTGAGACCCAGTACTTC	CASSDGVLRGETQYF
TRBV5-5	TRBJ2-7	NA	NA	TGTGCCAGCAGCTCGACACTGATCGGGGATAAGCAGTACTTC	CASSSTLIGDKQYF
TRBV30	TRBJ2-1	few	NA	TGTGCCTGGAAACTGCTTGACGAGCAGTTCTTC	CAWKLLDEQFF
TRBV18	TRBJ1-4	many	TRBD1	TGTGCCAGCTCACAGGGACAGGGGCGGCAAAAACTGTTTTTT	CASSQGQGRQKLFF
TRBV27	TRBJ2-3	medium-sized	TRBD1	TGTGCCAGCAGTTCGCGGACAGGGGGTACAGATACGCAGTATTTT	CASSSRTGGTDTQYF
TRBV20-1	TRBJ2-2	few	NA	TGCAGTGCTAGTATACCGGGGGTTTCCGGGTGGGAGCTGTTTTTT	CSASIPGVSGWELFF
TRBV5-5	TRBJ2-7	few	NA	TGTGCCAGCAGGGGCCCCCGATCCATAGGTTTTTCGGAGCAGTACTTC	CASRGPRSIGFSEQYF
TRBV5-4	TRBJ2-3	many	NA	TGTGCCAGCAGCTTGGACCTAGGCACAGATACGCAGTATTTT	CASSLDLGTDTQYF
TRBV2	TRBJ2-7	NA	NA	TGTGCCAGCAGTCGACAAGGGGGGAGTCGCGAGCAGTACTTC	CASSRQGGSREQYF
TRBV19	TRBJ2-3	NA	NA	TGTGCCAGTAGTATAGATCCCCTTATAGATACGCAGTATTTT	CASSIDPLIDTQYF
TRBV9	TRBJ1-5	NA	TRBD1	TGTGCCAGCAGCCAGACAGGGGCCGATACGCAGCATTTT	CASSQTGADTQHF
TRBV11-2	TRBJ2-7	NA	NA	TGTGCCAGCAGCTTAGAGATGAGGGAGCAGTACTTC	CASSLEMREQYF
TRBV7-8	TRBJ1-5	NA	NA	TGTGCCAGCAGCTTGTTCACTGATCAGTCCCAGCATTTT	CASSLFTDQSQHF
TRBV20-1	TRBJ1-5	few	NA	TGCAGTGCTAGAGAGGGGGCAAAAGGTCAGCCCCAGCATTTT	CSAREGAKGQPQHF
TRBV7-3	TRBJ2-2	many	NA	TGTGCCAGCAGTCTTAACAGGGCGTACACCGGGGAGCTGTTTTTT	CASSLNRAYTGELFF
TRBV5-1	TRBJ2-2	few	TRBD1	TGCGCCAGCAGCTCCCGACAGGGGAACGGGGAGCTGTTTTTT	CASSSRQGNGELFF
TRBV29-1	TRBJ2-2	NA	TRBD2	TGCAGCGTACCCGGACCCAGCGGGACCGCCGGGGAGCTGTTTTTT	CSVPGPSGTAGELFF
TRBV6-6	TRBJ2-5	many	NA	TGTGCCAGCCAGGGGGGAGAGACCCAGTACTTC	CASQGGETQYF
TRBV12-3/TRBV12-4	TRBJ2-4	many	TRBD1	TGTGCCAGCAGTTTAGGGGGACAGGGGGCTATGGACATTCAGTACTTC	CASSLGGQGAMDIQYF
TRBV10-3	TRBJ2-5	few	NA	TGTGCCATCAGCACCCAAGAGACCCAGTACTTC	CAISTQETQYF
TRBV6-1	TRBJ2-1	NA	NA	TGTGCCAGCCGCCGATCCGGACACTCGGAGTACAATGAGCAGTTCTTC	CASRRSGHSEYNEQFF
TRBV20-1	TRBJ1-5	NA	TRBD1	TGCAGTGCCTCAACAGGGGGCGCGGGGCAGCCCCAGCATTTT	CSASTGGAGQPQHF
TRBV2	TRBJ1-4	few	NA	TGTGCCAGCAGACGACAGCTTAATGAAAAACTGTTTTTT	CASRRQLNEKLFF
TRBV5-5	TRBJ2-5	NA	TRBD1	TGTGCCAGCAGCTTCTCAGGGGGCAGTGAGACCCAGTACTTC	CASSFSGGSETQYF
TRBV10-3	TRBJ2-7	many	TRBD1	TGTGCCATCGGAGGACAGGGGGACAGGGACGAGCAGTACTTC	CAIGGQGDRDEQYF
TRBV18	TRBJ2-7	NA	TRBD1	TGTGCCAGCTCACCGGGCGGGACAGGGTCGCCCTACGAGCAGTACTTC	CASSPGGTGSPYEQYF
TRBV18	TRBJ1-5	many	TRBD1	TGTGCCAGCTCACCACTCGGGACAGGGCGGCATCAGCCCCAGCATTTT	CASSPLGTGRHQPQHF
TRBV5-4	TRBJ1-6	NA	NA	TGTGCCAGCAGTACGACCGGGAGAAGCTCCTATAATTCACCCCTCCACTTT	CASSTTGRSSYNSPLHF
TRBV12-3/TRBV12-4	TRBJ1-3	few	TRBD1	TGTGCCAGCAGTAACCGGGACAGTCACTCTGGAAACACCATATATTTT	CASSNRDSHSGNTIYF
TRBV28	TRBJ1-6	many	NA	TGTGCCAGCAGCCTACAGGGTCGGAATTCACCCCTCCACTTT	CASSLQGRNSPLHF
TRBV5-6	TRBJ2-1	few	NA	TGTGCCAGCAGCTTGTACGTGGTGAGCTCCTACAATGAGCAGTTCTTC	CASSLYVVSSYNEQFF
TRBV3-1	TRBJ2-1	once	NA	TGTGCCAGCAGCCAGGCCTCCCGTTCCAATGAGCAGTTCTTC	CASSQASRSNEQFF
TRBV28	TRBJ1-3	few	NA	TGTGCCAGCAGCACAGCGGGGGGAAACACCATATATTTT	CASSTAGGNTIYF
TRBV28	TRBJ2-3	few	NA	TGTGCCAGCAGTTTTCGGGGTATGACAGATACGCAGTATTTT	CASSFRGMTDTQYF
TRBV20-1	TRBJ1-2	many	TRBD1	TGCAGTGCTATGGCAGGGGGCGGAAAAGCTAACTATGGCTACACCTTC	CSAMAGGGKANYGYTF
TRBV6-6	TRBJ2-4	NA	NA	TGTGCCAGCAATCCCACCAGGAACTTAGCCAAAAACATTCAGTACTTC	CASNPTRNLAKNIQYF
TRBV7-6	TRBJ2-7	many	NA	TGTGCCAGCAGCTTAGAGGGCCCCGCGGGGCAGTACTTC	CASSLEGPAGQYF
TRBV4-1	TRBJ2-3	many	TRBD1	TGCGCCAGCAGCAACGACAGGGTAGGCACAGATACGCAGTATTTT	CASSNDRVGTDTQYF
TRBV7-9	TRBJ2-4	few	NA	TGTGCCAGCAGCAACCAAAGACAGGTCTATGGGGACATTCAGTACTTC	CASSNQRQVYGDIQYF
TRBV5-1	TRBJ2-2	NA	NA	TGCGCCAGCAGCTTTCGGACCGGGCCCTCGAACACCGGGGAGCTGTTTTTT	CASSFRTGPSNTGELFF
TRBV13	TRBJ1-6	few	NA	TGTGCCAGCAGCCCATCCGGGACTCCAAATTCACCCCTCCACTTT	CASSPSGTPNSPLHF
TRBV5-5	TRBJ1-5	few	TRBD1	TGTGCCAGCGCCCTGGGCCAGGGGGCATATCAGCCCCAGCATTTT	CASALGQGAYQPQHF